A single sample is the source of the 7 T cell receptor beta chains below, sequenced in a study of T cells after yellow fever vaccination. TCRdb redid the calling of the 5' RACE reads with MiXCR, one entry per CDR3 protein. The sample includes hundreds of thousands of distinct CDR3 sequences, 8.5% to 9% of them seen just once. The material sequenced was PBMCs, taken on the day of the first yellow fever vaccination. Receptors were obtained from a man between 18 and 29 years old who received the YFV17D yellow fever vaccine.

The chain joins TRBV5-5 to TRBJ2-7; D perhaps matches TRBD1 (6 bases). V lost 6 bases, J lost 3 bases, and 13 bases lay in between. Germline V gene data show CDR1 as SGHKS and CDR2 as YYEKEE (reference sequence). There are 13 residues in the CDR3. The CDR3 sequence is CASNLQGSYEQYF. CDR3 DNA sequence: TGTGCCAGCAACCTCCAGGGGAGCTACGAGCAGTACTTC.

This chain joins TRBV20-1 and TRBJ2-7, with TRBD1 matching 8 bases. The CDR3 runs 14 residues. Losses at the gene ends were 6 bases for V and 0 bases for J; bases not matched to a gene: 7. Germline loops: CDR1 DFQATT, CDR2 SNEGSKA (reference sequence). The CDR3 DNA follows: TGCAGTGCCACTGACAGGGGCCGCTCCTACGAGCAGTACGTC. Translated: CSATDRGRSYEQYV.

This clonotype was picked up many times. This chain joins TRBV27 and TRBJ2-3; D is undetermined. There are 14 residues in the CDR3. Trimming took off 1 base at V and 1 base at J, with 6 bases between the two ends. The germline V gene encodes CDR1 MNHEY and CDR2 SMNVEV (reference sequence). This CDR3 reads CASSLLGGTDTQYF. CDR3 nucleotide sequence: TGTGCCAGCAGTTTATTGGGCGGCACAGATACGCAGTATTTT.

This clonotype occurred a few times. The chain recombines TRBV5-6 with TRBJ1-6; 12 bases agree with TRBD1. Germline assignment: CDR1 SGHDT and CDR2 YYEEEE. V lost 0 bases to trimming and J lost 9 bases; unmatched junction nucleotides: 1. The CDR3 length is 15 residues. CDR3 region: CASSLGDRGRSPLHF. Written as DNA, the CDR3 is TGTGCCAGCAGCTTGGGGGACAGGGGGCGTTCACCCCTCCACTTT.

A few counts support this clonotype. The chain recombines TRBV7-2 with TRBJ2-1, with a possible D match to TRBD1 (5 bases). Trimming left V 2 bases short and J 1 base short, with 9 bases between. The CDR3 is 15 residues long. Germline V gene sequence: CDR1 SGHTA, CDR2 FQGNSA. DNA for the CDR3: TGTGCCAGCAGCTTAATGGACATGTCCTACAATGAGCAGTTCTTC. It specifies CASSLMDMSYNEQFF.

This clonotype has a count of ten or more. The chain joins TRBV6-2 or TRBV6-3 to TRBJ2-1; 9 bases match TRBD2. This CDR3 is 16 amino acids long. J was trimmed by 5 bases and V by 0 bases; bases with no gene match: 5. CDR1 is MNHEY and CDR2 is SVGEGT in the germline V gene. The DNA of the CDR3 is TGTGCCAGCAGTTACTCTTTGCGGGGGGGACACAATGAGCAGTTCTTC. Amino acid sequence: CASSYSLRGGHNEQFF.

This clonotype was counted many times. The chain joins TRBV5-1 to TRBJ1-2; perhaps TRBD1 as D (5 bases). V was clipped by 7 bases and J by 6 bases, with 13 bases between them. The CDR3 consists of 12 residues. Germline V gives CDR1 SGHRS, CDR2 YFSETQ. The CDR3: CASSRTPDGYTF. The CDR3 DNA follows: TGCGCCAGCTCGAGGACACCTGATGGCTACACCTTC.